The T cell receptor beta chain under discussion was sequenced for a study of metastatic and nonmetastatic thyroid tumors. Looking at the study overall: Blood and tumor or nodule tissue repertoires from malignant and benign thyroid patients were compared.

Original processing methods: The distant-metastasis classifier for papillary thyroid cancer was built from CDR3 differences across clinicopathological groups. TCRdb re-processed the PCR reads through MiXCR. The authors' filters were not applied to this entry. The repertoire has several thousand clones, 20% to 25% of them found once; the top ten carry less than 20%. The germline V and J ends were trimmed by 5 bases and 2 bases, with 15 bases remaining between them. CDR3 length equals 15 residues. Germline CDR1 reads MDHEN; CDR2 reads SYDVKM. Patients underwent thyroid surgery, and none had received any treatment before it. General study results and limits: Reported TCR beta diversity, measured in blood and tumor, was significantly higher for malignant thyroid tumors than for benign nodules.

By share, this clone ranks as medium-sized. Its target is not known. The sequence derives from a female donor with papillary thyroid cancer or a benign thyroid nodule (not recorded which). Some clones in this sample may be carry-over from other donors' samples. Sample: adjacent normal tissue. This sequence joins TRBV28 and TRBJ1-2; perhaps TRBD1 as D (5 bases). The CDR3 sequence is CASSPPGPGNYGYTF. CDR3 coding DNA: TGTGCCAGCAGTCCGCCCGGGCCAGGGAACTATGGCTACACCTTC.